Following are 6 T cell receptor beta chains from one sample sequenced in a study of cytomegalovirus exposure and HLA in healthy donors. PCR used 60 Vbeta primers and 13 Jbeta primers. Libraries were prepared by immunoSEQ multiplex PCR; TCRdb keeps only in-frame clonotypes and omits some of them. This table holds 75,000 to 80,000 clones, roughly 79% found once. The sequencing input was PBMCs. Receptors originate from a middle-aged man in good health and CMV-seronegative.

The chain recombines TRBV7-9 with TRBJ2-6, with D hard to call. CDR3 size: 10 residues. Germline V gives CDR1 SEHNR, CDR2 FQNEAQ (reference sequence). CDR3 sequence: CSLRANVLTF. In DNA form, the CDR3 reads TGTTCCCTCCGGGCCAACGTCCTGACTTTC.

A remark on this clone: Other DNA sequences of this sample code for an identical CDR3. The CDR3, as DNA: TGTGCCAGTAGTCCAGTCTTGAACACTGAAGCTTTCTTT. Translation: CASSPVLNTEAFF. This sequence joins TRBV19 and TRBJ1-1, with D unclear. The CDR3 has 13 residues. The germline V gene encodes CDR1 LNHDA and CDR2 SQIVND (reference sequence). Between the trimmed V and J ends, which lost 5 bases and 0 bases, there was a span of 7 bases. The whole variable domain, remainder taken from reference TRBV19 and TRBJ1-1, is DGGITQSPKYLFRKEGQNVTLSCEQNLNHDAMYWYRQDPGQGLRLIYYSQIVNDFQKGDIAEGYSVSREKKESFPLTVTSAQKNPTAFYLCASSPVLNTEAFFGQGTRLTVV.

This clone was recorded once. V and J are TRBV7-2 and TRBJ1-5, with 9 bases lining up with TRBD1. Losses at the gene ends were 5 bases for V and 6 bases for J; bases not matched to a gene: 8. CDR3 length: 15 amino acids. Germline V gene sequence: CDR1 SGHTA, CDR2 FQGNSA. In DNA form, the CDR3 reads TGTGCCAGCAGCCCCCGTGGGACAGGGTTTCAGCCCCAGCATTTT. Translation: CASSPRGTGFQPQHF. Full variable domain (outside the CDR3, taken from reference TRBV7-2 and TRBJ1-5): GAGVSQSPSNKVTEKGKDVELRCDPISGHTALYWYRQSLGQGLEFLIYFQGNSAPDKSGLPSDRFSAERTGGSVSTLTIQRTQQEDSAVYLCASSPRGTGFQPQHFGDGTRLSIL.

The chain recombines TRBV19 with TRBJ2-5; TRBD1 agrees at 11 bases. Germline CDR1 is LNHDA and CDR2 is SQIVND (reference sequence). The junction had 9 bases not matched to a gene; V was cut back by 8 bases and J by 4 bases. The CDR3 has 15 amino acids. The CDR3 is CASSGQGVYRETQYF. CDR3 nucleotides: TGTGCCAGTTCGGGACAGGGGGTCTATCGAGAGACCCAGTACTTC.

The rearrangement joins TRBV18 to TRBJ2-3, with 10 positions matching TRBD1. Germline loops: CDR1 KGHSH, CDR2 LQKENI. V trimming: 0 bases; J trimming: 1 base; junction bases outside the gene matches: 4. This CDR3 has 17 residues. The chain's CDR3 is CASSPPAGQGRTDTQYF. The CDR3 DNA is TGTGCCAGCTCACCACCGGCGGGACAGGGGCGCACAGATACGCAGTATTTT. Combining the CDR3 with reference TRBV18 and TRBJ2-3 gives the whole variable domain NAGVMQNPRHLVRRRGQEARLRCSPMKGHSHVYWYRQLPEEGLKFMVYLQKENIIDESGMPKERFSAEFPKEGPSILRIQQVVRGDSAAYFCASSPPAGQGRTDTQYFGPGTRLTVL.

This clone has more than one count but fewer than ten. In the same sample, other DNA sequences code for this CDR3. The chain links TRBV5-1 to TRBJ2-3; D might be TRBD2 (5 bases). The CDR3 consists of 13 residues. V was shortened by 0 bases and J by 3 bases, with 5 bases between the two germline ends. The germline CDR1 and CDR2 sequences are SGHRS and YFSETQ. The CDR3 DNA sequence: TGCGCCAGCAGCTTGGCGGGGACAGATACGCAGTATTTT. This encodes CASSLAGTDTQYF.